One and the same sample provided the 10 T cell receptor beta chains below, sequenced in a study. In TCRdb, the 5' RACE reads were re-called with MiXCR into one record per CDR3 protein. The table includes about 53,000 distinct CDR3 sequences, about 25% detected once. The sample was tumor-infiltrating naive CD4+ T cells sorted from the breast tumor. The subset: naive CD4+ T cells, CD4+CD45RA+CD25-. These receptors were taken from a female donor with breast cancer.

A few counts support this clonotype. The CDR3, as DNA: TGTGCCAGCAGCCAAGGGCGCTCTGGGGCCAACGTCCTGACTTTC. Its translation is CASSQGRSGANVLTF. This rearrangement joins TRBV3-1 to TRBJ2-6, with unresolved D. This CDR3 contains 15 residues. V was pared by 1 base and J by 0 bases, with 4 bases between. CDR1 and CDR2 from the germline V gene are LGHDT and YNNKEL (reference sequence).

The V call is TRBV5-6, the J call TRBJ1-5; 10 bases fit TRBD1. Germline-derived CDR1 and CDR2 are SGHDT and YYEEEE. V trimming: 3 bases; J trimming: 3 bases; junction bases outside the gene matches: 3. The CDR3 is 15 amino acids. In DNA, the CDR3 is TGTGCCAGCAGCTCCGGGACAGGGGACAATCAGCCCCAGCATTTT. Translating it yields CASSSGTGDNQPQHF.

V gene TRBV12-3 or TRBV12-4 combines with J gene TRBJ2-4; 9 bases are a match to TRBD2. This CDR3 region has 14 residues. The V and J ends lost 6 bases and 0 bases, in that order; junction bases with no gene match: 0. The CDR3 region has the DNA TGTGCCAGCAGGACTAGCGGAGCCAAAAACATTCAGTACTTC. It is translated as CASRTSGAKNIQYF.

The sample holds a few counts of this clonotype. The chain combines TRBV10-3 with TRBJ1-5; D perhaps matches TRBD1 (6 bases). Trimming removed 5 bases at V and 12 bases at J, with 17 bases between. CDR1 ENHRY and CDR2 SYGVKD come from the germline V gene. The CDR3 sequence is 13 residues long. This chain's CDR3 is CAISPGHEGRQHF. The CDR3 bases are TGTGCCATCAGTCCGGGACACGAAGGTCGCCAGCATTTT.

In its sample, this clonotype was seen a few times. The rearrangement joins TRBV7-2 to TRBJ1-5; no definite D call. V shed 5 bases and J shed 0 bases, with 14 bases lying between them. This CDR3 contains 16 residues. Per germline, CDR1 SGHTA and CDR2 FQGNSA. CDR3 bases: TGTGCCAGCAGCCCTCGGACTGGGAATAGCAATCAGCCCCAGCATTTT. This gives the protein CASSPRTGNSNQPQHF.

The CDR3: CSASSTGGNNYGYTF. The CDR3 DNA reads TGCAGCGCTTCCTCGACAGGGGGAAACAACTATGGCTACACCTTC. The chain couples TRBV29-1 to TRBJ1-2; 9 nucleotides line up with TRBD1. Germline CDR1 SQVTM, CDR2 ANQGSEA. The CDR3 is 15 amino acids. The V segment lost 7 bases and the J segment 2 bases; nucleotides outside the gene matches: 11. The variable domain in full, with the rest retrieved from reference TRBV29-1 and TRBJ1-2, is SAVISQKPSRDICQRGTSLTIQCQVDSQVTMMFWYRQQPGQSLTLIATANQGSEATYESGFVIDKFPISRPNLTFSTLTVSNMSPEDSSIYLCSASSTGGNNYGYTFGSGTRLTVV.

This sequence joins TRBV28 and TRBJ1-5, with TRBD1 matching over 8 bases. J was trimmed by 4 bases and V by 7 bases; bases with no gene match: 6. The CDR3 runs 14 residues. CDR1 is MDHEN, CDR2 SYDVKM, per germline. CDR3 in amino acids: CASMDRVGNQPQHF. The DNA for the CDR3 is TGTGCCAGCATGGACAGGGTGGGGAATCAGCCCCAGCATTTT.

This clonotype was observed at least ten times. The chain carries TRBV5-1 and TRBJ2-7; 9 nucleotides agree with TRBD2. Germline values: CDR1 SGHRS, CDR2 YFSETQ. This CDR3 region has 15 residues. J gave up 3 bases and V 5 bases, and 9 bases lay outside the gene matches. As DNA, the CDR3 is TGCGCCAGCAGTCTCTCAGCGGGAGGTTTCTACGAGCAGTACTTC. As protein: CASSLSAGGFYEQYF.

This clonotype has a handful of counts. The CDR3 DNA reads as TGTGCCAGCAGCTCGGAGGGACTTATCCACAATGAGCAGTTCTTC. This gives the protein CASSSEGLIHNEQFF. The chain recombines TRBV5-8 with TRBJ2-1, with D possibly TRBD2 on 6 matching bases. The germline gives CDR1 SGHTS, CDR2 YDEGEE. V shed 3 bases and J shed 5 bases, with 15 bases lying between them. The CDR3 has 15 residues. The full variable domain, completed using reference TRBV5-8 and TRBJ2-1, is EAGVTQSPTHLIKTRGQQATLRCSPISGHTSVYWYQQALGLGLQFLLWYDEGEERNRGNFPPRFSGRQFPNYSSELNVNALELEDSALYLCASSSEGLIHNEQFFGPGTRLTVL.

The chain recombines TRBV7-9 with TRBJ2-7; TRBD1 is a possible D gene (5 bases). CDR1 and CDR2 from the germline V gene are SEHNR and FQNEAQ (reference sequence). V dropped 1 base and J dropped 6 bases, with 22 bases sitting between them. CDR3 length: 17 amino acids. In DNA, the CDR3 is TGTGCCAGCAGCTTAGATCTAGGGGCAGGCCCTGATGGCGAGCAGTACTTC. Its protein product is CASSLDLGAGPDGEQYF.